The 6 T cell receptor beta chains in this list originate from one sample, sequenced in a study of cytomegalovirus exposure and HLA in healthy donors. The PCR used 60 Vbeta and 13 Jbeta primers. Sequencing was performed with immunoSEQ multiplex PCR; in TCRdb, only in-frame clones are kept and a portion is missing. The data show about 140,000 clones, around 76% seen once. Material: PBMCs. These TCRs come from a male donor in good health and CMV-seronegative.

The chain uses TRBV9 and TRBJ1-3; D gene ambiguous. The CDR3 sequence is 17 residues long. V was pared by 3 bases and J by 0 bases, with 16 bases between. The germline CDR1 and CDR2 sequences are SGDLS and YYNGEE. In DNA, the CDR3 is TGTGCCAGCAGCGCTGGTCCCATACAGAGCTCTGGAAACACCATATATTTT. Protein: CASSAGPIQSSGNTIYF.

The chain couples TRBV9 to TRBJ2-7, with a weak D call TRBD2 (5 bases). The ends were cut back, 3 bases at V and 5 bases at J, with 9 bases in the middle. Germline values: CDR1 SGDLS, CDR2 YYNGEE. This CDR3 has 12 residues. CDR3 sequence: CASSGSSHEQYF. As DNA, the CDR3 is TGTGCCAGCAGCGGTTCTAGCCACGAGCAGTACTTC.

The CDR3: CASSSIKQGRVYEQYF. The CDR3 DNA sequence: TGTGCCAGCAGCTCAATCAAACAGGGTCGCGTCTACGAGCAGTACTTC. J is TRBJ2-7 and V is TRBV5-6; a weak D match, TRBD1 (6 bases). The CDR3 extends over 16 amino acids. V was trimmed by 3 bases and J by 3 bases, leaving 19 bases between them. Germline CDR1 is SGHDT and CDR2 is YYEEEE.

The J gene is TRBJ2-2, the V gene TRBV25-1; 9 bases map to TRBD1. The junction had 2 bases not matched to a gene; V was cut back by 4 bases and J by 5 bases. CDR1 is MGHDK and CDR2 is SYGVNS in the germline V gene. The CDR3 extends over 14 amino acids. The CDR3 DNA sequence: TGTGCCAGCAGTGGGACAGGGGTTACCGGGGAGCTGTTTTTT. Protein: CASSGTGVTGELFF.

J is TRBJ2-1 and V is TRBV9; TRBD2 matches at 8 bases. CDR3 size: 16 residues. The germline V gene encodes CDR1 SGDLS and CDR2 YYNGEE. V lost 0 bases and J lost 8; bases outside the gene matches: 10. The CDR3 DNA reads TGTGCCAGCAGCGTAGTAGATGGCGGGGGGCTGGATGAGCAGTTCTTC. This encodes CASSVVDGGGLDEQFF.

This chain joins TRBV18 and TRBJ1-1; 9 bases map to TRBD1. CDR1 and CDR2 from the germline V gene are KGHSH and LQKENI. J was trimmed by 6 bases and V by 0 bases; bases with no gene match: 8. The CDR3 covers 16 residues. CDR3 coding DNA: TGTGCCAGCTCACCACCGTGGGACAGGGTCGTCTCTGAAGCTTTCTTT. Translated, it gives CASSPPWDRVVSEAFF.